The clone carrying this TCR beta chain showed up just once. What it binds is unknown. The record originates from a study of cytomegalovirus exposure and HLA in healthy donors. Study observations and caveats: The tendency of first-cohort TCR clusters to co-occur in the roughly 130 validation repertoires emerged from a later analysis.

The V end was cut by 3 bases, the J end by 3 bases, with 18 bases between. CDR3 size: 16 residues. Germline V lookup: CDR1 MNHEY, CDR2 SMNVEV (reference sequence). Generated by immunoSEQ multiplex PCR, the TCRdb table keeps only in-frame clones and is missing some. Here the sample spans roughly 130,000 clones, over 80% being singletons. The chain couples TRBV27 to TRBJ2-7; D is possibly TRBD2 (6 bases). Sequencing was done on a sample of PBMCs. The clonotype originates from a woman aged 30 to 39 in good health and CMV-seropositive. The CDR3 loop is CASSFRRARTLYEQYF. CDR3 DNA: TGTGCCAGCAGTTTCAGGAGGGCGCGGACTCTCTACGAGCAGTACTTC.